These T cell receptor beta chains were read from a single sample in a study of control samples from healthy donors and cancer patients. The repertoire was sequenced with immunoSEQ multiplex PCR; TCRdb's copy has only in-frame clones and lacks some. This table has 100,000 to 130,000 clones, roughly 79% appearing once. Material: blood. These receptors came from a man between 18 and 35 years old in good health. CDR3s include the opening cysteine and the closing phenylalanine or tryptophan. The order of the fields is CDR3 DNA, CDR3 protein, D gene, V gene, clone size, J gene. D genes are given only for firm matches. Part of the rows lack a size; the others show once, few, many or a class for expanded clones.

TGTGCCAGCAGTTACCTCGGGGGTTCACCCCTCCACTTT	CASSYLGGSPLHF	-	TRBV6-2/TRBV6-3	many	TRBJ1-6
TGTGCCAGCAGCAAACCGGGACAGAGACAAGAGACCCAGTACTTC	CASSKPGQRQETQYF	TRBD1	TRBV7-2	-	TRBJ2-5
TGCGCCAGCATCCCCAACTCACAGGGGGCAAGGAGCTATGGCTACACCTTC	CASIPNSQGARSYGYTF	TRBD1	TRBV10-2	-	TRBJ1-2
TGTGCCAGCAGCTTAGCGCAGTCCACTGAAGCTTTCTTT	CASSLAQSTEAFF	-	TRBV7-6	-	TRBJ1-1
TGTGCCAGCAGCTTACAGGGACAGGCAAGACCCCTCCACTTT	CASSLQGQARPLHF	TRBD1	TRBV5-4	-	TRBJ1-6
TGTGCCAGCAGCACAAGCGGGGGTTTTGACACTGAAGCTTTCTTT	CASSTSGGFDTEAFF	-	TRBV28	-	TRBJ1-1
TGCGCCAGCAGCCCCCGACAGGGGGCGCATTATGGCTACACCTTC	CASSPRQGAHYGYTF	TRBD1	TRBV4-3	-	TRBJ1-2
TGCGCCAGCAGCCTAGGGGGTCCTTCCTACGAGCAGTACTTC	CASSLGGPSYEQYF	-	TRBV5-1	-	TRBJ2-7
TGTGCCAGCAGTTTTATCTCTGGAAACACCATATATTTT	CASSFISGNTIYF	-	TRBV12-3/TRBV12-4	-	TRBJ1-3
TGTGCCAGCAGTTCCTGGTATGGCTACACCTTC	CASSSWYGYTF	-	TRBV12-3/TRBV12-4	-	TRBJ1-2
TGTGCCAGCAGTCTCGGGACAGGGAGTGAAAAACTGTTTTTT	CASSLGTGSEKLFF	TRBD1	TRBV7-9	-	TRBJ1-4
TGTGCCAGCAGCTCAACTAGCGGGGGGGCGTCAAAGACCCAGTACTTC	CASSSTSGGASKTQYF	TRBD2	TRBV7-9	-	TRBJ2-5
TGTGCCAGCAGCCAAGAGAATCGACAAGAGCAGTTCTTC	CASSQENRQEQFF	-	TRBV3-1/TRBV3-2	-	TRBJ2-1
TGCGCCAGCAGTCCGTCAAGTAGACTAGCGGGGGGTCAAGAGACCCAGTACTTC	CASSPSSRLAGGQETQYF	TRBD2	TRBV10-1	-	TRBJ2-5
TGTGCCAGCAGTAAGACAGGAAACAATCAGCCCCAGCATTTT	CASSKTGNNQPQHF	-	TRBV5-5	-	TRBJ1-5
TGTGCCAGCAGTTCAGGGGGACAGCCCCAGCATTTT	CASSSGGQPQHF	TRBD1	TRBV28	-	TRBJ1-5